This TCR beta chain was recovered during a study of cytomegalovirus exposure and HLA in healthy donors. Overall study: As released early, the data held some 80 million unique TCRs from HLA-typed donors.

The V and J ends lost 0 bases and 2 bases, in that order; junction bases with no gene match: 5. CDR3 length equals 16 residues. CDR1 is SGHRS, CDR2 YFSETQ, per germline. Study results and limitations: Analyzed later, association rates of TCRs varied across HLA loci, with DRB1 most and HLA-C fewest. Accurate prediction of most subjects' HLA-A and HLA-B alleles from TCR beta sequences was reported. Earlier findings revealed that most TCR beta V segments proved productive either about 90% or about 30% of the time.

Remarks on this clone: Its cognate antigen is unknown.

Primers included in the PCR were 60 Vbeta and 13 Jbeta primers. Here immunoSEQ multiplex PCR was the method, and the copy in TCRdb shows in-frame clones only, minus some. The profile covers about 190,000 clones, with about 86% appearing a single time and about 2.3% taken by the ten largest. The sample consisted of PBMCs. The chain is built from TRBV5-1 and TRBJ2-7, with 10 bases identical to TRBD2. The sequence was obtained from a woman under 40 in good health and CMV-seronegative. CDR3 amino acids: CASSLGSGGPPYEQYF. CDR3 bases: TGCGCCAGCAGCTTGGGTAGCGGGGGGCCACCCTACGAGCAGTACTTC.